Listed below are T cell receptor beta chains from one sample, sequenced in a study of CD8+ T cells in alopecia areata. The assay was immunoSEQ multiplex PCR, and TCRdb's table has in-frame clones only and misses some. The repertoire includes under 150,000 clones, roughly 82% of them detected once, and 25% sits in the top ten. This material consisted of CD8+ T cells sorted from blood, taken at week 4, from a patient treated with tofacitinib. Receptors were obtained from a human donor with alopecia areata. The CDR3 runs from the conserved cysteine through the conserved F or W. A D gene is named only where the DNA matches it firmly. A clone size is listed for some rows: how often the clone was seen (once, few, many), or a class if it is expanded.

v_gene	d_gene	j_gene	abundance	CDR3nt	CDR3aa
TRBV6-1	.	TRBJ2-7	.	TGTGCCAGCAGTGAAGCGCTGGGGAGCTCCTACGAGCAGTACTTC	CASSEALGSSYEQYF
TRBV5-4	.	TRBJ1-1	.	TGTGCCAGCAGCTTTGCTACAACTGAAGCTTTCTTT	CASSFATTEAFF
TRBV30	.	TRBJ2-7	.	TGTGCCTGGAGTGGTAAGGAGCAGTACTTC	CAWSGKEQYF
TRBV11-3	TRBD2	TRBJ2-1	few	TGTGCCAGCAGCTTAGGACGTAGCGGGGGGAGCTCCTACAATGAGCAGTTCTTC	CASSLGRSGGSSYNEQFF
TRBV4-3	TRBD2	TRBJ2-5	.	TGCGCCAGCAGCCAAGATTCCCTAGCGGGGGGGTTAGAGACCCAGTACTTC	CASSQDSLAGGLETQYF
TRBV2	TRBD2	TRBJ2-1	.	TGTGCCAGCAGTGAGGGAGGGGACAATGAGCAGTTCTTC	CASSEGGDNEQFF
TRBV6-5	.	TRBJ1-5	once	TGTGCCAGCAAGAGAGGCTCCGGTCAGCCCCAGCATTTT	CASKRGSGQPQHF
TRBV9	TRBD1	TRBJ1-2	.	TGTGCCAGCAGCGTAGCAGCCCAGGGGGCGGAGGACTATGGCTACACCTTC	CASSVAAQGAEDYGYTF
TRBV4-1	TRBD1	TRBJ1-1	.	TGCGCCAGCAGCCAGGAAGACAGGGGACCTGAAGCTTTCTTT	CASSQEDRGPEAFF
TRBV29-1	TRBD2	TRBJ2-7	.	TGCAGCGTTGAAGATCTTCCGGGAGGTCAGTACTTC	CSVEDLPGGQYF
TRBV4-1	.	TRBJ2-3	.	TGCGCCAGCAGCCCGAAACTTAGTACGGCAGATACGCAGTATTTT	CASSPKLSTADTQYF
TRBV7-9	.	TRBJ1-1	.	TGTGCCAGCAGCTTCGGTTACACTGAAGCTTTCTTT	CASSFGYTEAFF
TRBV12-5	TRBD2	TRBJ2-7	.	TGTGCTAGTGGTTTGGGCCGGGGGGACGAGCAGTACTTC	CASGLGRGDEQYF
TRBV7-6	.	TRBJ1-1	.	TGTGCCAGCAGCTTAAGGCCCCACCAGAACACTGAAGCTTTCTTT	CASSLRPHQNTEAFF
TRBV6-5	TRBD1	TRBJ2-7	few	TGTGCCAGCAGCCACAGGGGGGTAGGCTACGAGCAGTACTTC	CASSHRGVGYEQYF
TRBV13	.	TRBJ2-5	.	TGTGCCAGCAGCTTCGGACGTTTCGTGGAGACCCAGTACTTC	CASSFGRFVETQYF
TRBV29-1	TRBD1	TRBJ2-2	.	TGCAGCGCTGGGACAGGGACCACCGGGGAGCTGTTTTTT	CSAGTGTTGELFF
TRBV19	.	TRBJ1-6	.	TGTGCCAGTATCTCCTCAGGGACGGGGCTTAATTCACCCCTCCACTTT	CASISSGTGLNSPLHF
TRBV19	TRBD1	TRBJ1-2	once	TGTGCCAGCACTCCCTGGGACAGGTGGCGGGGTGGCTACACCTTC	CASTPWDRWRGGYTF
TRBV6-1	.	TRBJ2-1	.	TGTGCCAGCAGTGAAGCCCGGAGCTCCTACAATGAGCAGTTCTTC	CASSEARSSYNEQFF
TRBV7-2	TRBD1	TRBJ2-5	.	TGTGCCAGCAGCTTCATAGGCACAGGGGCAGAGACCCAGTACTTC	CASSFIGTGAETQYF
TRBV10-3	.	TRBJ2-1	.	TGTGCCATCAGCCCCGGCGGCTTATTGAATGAGCAGTTCTTC	CAISPGGLLNEQFF
TRBV4-2	.	TRBJ2-7	.	TGTGCCAGCGGGATCCGGGACGACGAGCAGTACTTC	CASGIRDDEQYF
TRBV6-5	TRBD1	TRBJ2-7	few	TGTGCCAGCAGTTACTCCGGACAGGCCCGGGAGCAGTACTTC	CASSYSGQAREQYF
TRBV10-2	TRBD2	TRBJ2-1	few	TGCGCCAGCAGTTCCCTAGCGGGGGGGCCATTATTCAATGAGCAGTTCTTC	CASSSLAGGPLFNEQFF
TRBV6-5	.	TRBJ1-1	.	TGTGCCAGCAGCCCACAGGGTTGGAACACTGAAGCTTTCTTT	CASSPQGWNTEAFF
TRBV29-1	.	TRBJ2-2	.	TGCAGCGTTGTGACAGCGAACACCGGGGAGCTGTTTTTT	CSVVTANTGELFF
TRBV13	.	TRBJ1-6	.	TGTGCCAGCAGCCGGACCAATTCACCCCTCCACTTT	CASSRTNSPLHF
TRBV4-3	.	TRBJ2-7	.	TGCGCCAGCAGCCAAGGTCCCCGCCGGGATCGTTCCTACGAGCAGTACTTC	CASSQGPRRDRSYEQYF
TRBV29-1	TRBD1	TRBJ2-5	.	TGCAGCGTTGCAGGGGGCGAGGATGAGACCCAGTACTTC	CSVAGGEDETQYF
TRBV2	.	TRBJ1-2	.	TGTGCCAGCAGGGTTAACTATGGCTACACCTTC	CASRVNYGYTF
TRBV5-4	TRBD1	TRBJ1-1	once	TGTGCCAGCAGCTTGGAGGGACAGGGGGTTGAAGCTTTCTTT	CASSLEGQGVEAFF
TRBV4-1	.	TRBJ2-3	.	TGCGCCAGCAGCCAAGTAATAGCAACAGATACGCAGTATTTT	CASSQVIATDTQYF
TRBV27	.	TRBJ2-5	few	TGTGCCAGCCGGGGGGCCCAGACCCAGTACTTC	CASRGAQTQYF
TRBV13	.	TRBJ2-6	.	TGTGCCAGCAGCTTAGAGGGGGAGGACGAGCGCTCCACTGGGGCCAACGTCCTGACTTTC	CASSLEGEDERSTGANVLTF
TRBV9	.	TRBJ2-5	.	TGTGCCAGCAGCGTAGGAAGTGGTCCCTCAGAAGAGACCCAGTACTTC	CASSVGSGPSEETQYF
TRBV21-1	.	TRBJ1-2	.	TGTGCCAGCCGGTCGGGCAGAAACTTCTATGGCTACACCTTC	CASRSGRNFYGYTF
TRBV29-1	.	TRBJ2-2	.	TGCTCTGCGGCAGGGAACACCGGGGAGCTGTTTTTT	CSAAGNTGELFF
TRBV7-6	.	TRBJ2-7	.	TGTGCCAGCAGCGAGCACGGGCCAGGGATTATCACCTACGAGCAGTACTTC	CASSEHGPGIITYEQYF
TRBV11-2	TRBD1	TRBJ2-3	.	TGTGCCAGCAGCACGCAGGGGGACGGGATCTGGGATACGCAGTATTTT	CASSTQGDGIWDTQYF
TRBV2	.	TRBJ1-6	.	TGTGCCAGCAGTGACGGAGACCCCAATCGGGTCGGTTCACCCCTCCACTTT	CASSDGDPNRVGSPLHF
TRBV27	TRBD2	TRBJ2-1	.	TGTGCCAGCAGTTCCAGCGGGGGGGCGATGTACAATGAGCAGTTCTTC	CASSSSGGAMYNEQFF
TRBV30	.	TRBJ1-1	.	TGTGCCTGGAGTGCTACTGGGGGGGCTGAAGCTTTCTTT	CAWSATGGAEAFF
TRBV5-1	TRBD2	TRBJ2-7	.	TGCGCCAGCAGCTTGAAGGACTTCCCTAGCGGAGAGCAGTACTTC	CASSLKDFPSGEQYF
TRBV6-5	.	TRBJ1-1	.	TGTGCCAGCAGTTACAACAGCGGGACTGAAGCTTTCTTT	CASSYNSGTEAFF
TRBV4-3	.	TRBJ2-1	.	TGCGCCAGCAGCCAAGCGACACCCCGCTCCTACAATGAGCAGTTCTTC	CASSQATPRSYNEQFF
TRBV7-9	TRBD2	TRBJ2-5	.	TGTGCCAGCAGCTCACGCCTAGCGGGGGTACAAGAGACCCAGTACTTC	CASSSRLAGVQETQYF
TRBV7-9	.	TRBJ2-5	.	TGTGCCAGCAGCTTAGTAACGGTGGGCAAAGAGACCCAGTACTTC	CASSLVTVGKETQYF
TRBV23-1	TRBD1	TRBJ1-2	.	TGCGCCAGCAGGCAACATACAGGGGGAATTAACTATGGCTACACCTTC	CASRQHTGGINYGYTF
TRBV5-1	.	TRBJ2-7	.	TGCGCCAGCAGCTTCCCCGGGATGGGGTCCTACGAGCAGTACTTC	CASSFPGMGSYEQYF
TRBV7-8	.	TRBJ2-7	few	TGTGCCAGCAGCTTCGAGGGCGCAGGCTACGAGCAGTACTTC	CASSFEGAGYEQYF
TRBV7-9	.	TRBJ2-5	few	TGTGCCAGCAGCTGGGTGGGAGAGACCCAGTACTTC	CASSWVGETQYF
TRBV29-1	TRBD2	TRBJ2-7	.	TGCAGCGTTGGCGCAGGACTAGCGGGGAAGTCCTACGAGCAGTACTTC	CSVGAGLAGKSYEQYF